This T cell receptor (beta chain) comes out of a study of shared clonotypes between healthy human individuals. Produced via immunoSEQ multiplex PCR; TCRdb's table is partial and in-frame only. Of 780,000 or so clones listed, approximately 72% are singletons. Germline lookup yields CDR1 SGHTA and CDR2 FQGNSA. Trimming removed 1 base at V and 9 bases at J, with 12 bases between. The length of the CDR3 is 13 residues. A note on this clone: Antigen unknown.

General study findings and limits: Naive CD4 clonotype sharing across several donors was approximately 5%. Clonotype sharing across donors was expected to vary with sequencing depth. Compared with clonotypes that all four donors shared, non-shared clonotypes had lower generation probabilities. At large depth, rarefaction still showed sorted-subset sequencing to be incomplete.

The clonotype was recovered from a woman in her twenties or thirties in good health. This chain connects TRBV7-2 to TRBJ1-2; D is unclear. Material for sequencing was memory CD4+ T cells sorted from blood. This sample's subset: CD45RA-negative fraction. The chain's CDR3 is CASSLVLVPSYTF. The CDR3 region has the DNA TGTGCCAGCAGCTTAGTTTTGGTTCCGAGCTACACCTTC.